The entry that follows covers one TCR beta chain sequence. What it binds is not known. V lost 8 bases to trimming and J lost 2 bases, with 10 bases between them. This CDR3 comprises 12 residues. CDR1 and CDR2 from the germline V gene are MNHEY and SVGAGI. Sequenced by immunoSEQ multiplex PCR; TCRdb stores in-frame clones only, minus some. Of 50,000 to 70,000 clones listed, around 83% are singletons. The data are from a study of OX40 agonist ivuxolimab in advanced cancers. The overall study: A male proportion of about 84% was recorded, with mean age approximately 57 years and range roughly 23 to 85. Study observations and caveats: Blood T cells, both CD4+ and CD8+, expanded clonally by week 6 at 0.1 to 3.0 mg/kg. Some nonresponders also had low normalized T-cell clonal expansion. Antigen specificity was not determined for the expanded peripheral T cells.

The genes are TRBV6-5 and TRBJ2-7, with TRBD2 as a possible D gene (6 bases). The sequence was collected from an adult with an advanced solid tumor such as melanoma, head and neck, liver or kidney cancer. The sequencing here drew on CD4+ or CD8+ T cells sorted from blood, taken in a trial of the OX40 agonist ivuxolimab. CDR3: CASPAGTYEQYF. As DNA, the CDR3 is TGTGCCAGCCCTGCGGGAACCTACGAGCAGTACTTC.